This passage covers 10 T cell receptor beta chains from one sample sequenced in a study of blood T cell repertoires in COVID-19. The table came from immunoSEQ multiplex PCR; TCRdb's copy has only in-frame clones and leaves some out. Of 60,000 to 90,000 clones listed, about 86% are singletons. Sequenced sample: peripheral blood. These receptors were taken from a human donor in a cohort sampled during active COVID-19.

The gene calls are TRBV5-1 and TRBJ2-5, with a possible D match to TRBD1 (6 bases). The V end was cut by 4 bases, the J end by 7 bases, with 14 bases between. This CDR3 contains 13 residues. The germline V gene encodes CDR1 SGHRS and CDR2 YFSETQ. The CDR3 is CASSSGQQGTQYF. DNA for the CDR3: TGCGCCAGCAGCAGCGGACAGCAGGGGACCCAGTACTTC.

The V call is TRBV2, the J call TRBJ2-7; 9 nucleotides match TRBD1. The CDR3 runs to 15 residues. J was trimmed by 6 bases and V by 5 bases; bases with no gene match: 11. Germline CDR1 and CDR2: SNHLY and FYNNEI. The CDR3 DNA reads TGTGCCAGCAGTAGAACCGGGACAGGGTCTGGCGAGCAGTACTTC. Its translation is CASSRTGTGSGEQYF.

The CDR3 loop reads CASSIRGQGRVWGQGRTTQYF. The CDR3 nucleotides are TGTGCCAGTAGTATACGGGGACAGGGACGGGTGTGGGGACAGGGACGGACTACGCAGTATTTT. The chain uses TRBV19 and TRBJ2-3; TRBD1 agrees at 9 bases. CDR3 length: 21 amino acids. The V segment lost 2 bases and the J segment 8 bases; nucleotides outside the gene matches: 26. Germline CDR1 is LNHDA and CDR2 is SQIVND (reference sequence).

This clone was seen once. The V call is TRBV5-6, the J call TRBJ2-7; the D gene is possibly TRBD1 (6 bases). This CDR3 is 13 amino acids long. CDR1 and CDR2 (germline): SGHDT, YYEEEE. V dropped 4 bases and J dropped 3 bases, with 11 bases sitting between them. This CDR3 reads CASSKTGIYEQYF. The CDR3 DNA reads TGTGCCAGCAGCAAAACAGGGATCTACGAGCAGTACTTC.

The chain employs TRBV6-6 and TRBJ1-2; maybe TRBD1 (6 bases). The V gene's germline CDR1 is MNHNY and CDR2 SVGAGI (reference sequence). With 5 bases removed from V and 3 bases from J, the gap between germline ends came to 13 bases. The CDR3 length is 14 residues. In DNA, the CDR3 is TGTGCCAGCAGTCCTATTAACAGGGACTATGGCTACACCTTC. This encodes CASSPINRDYGYTF.

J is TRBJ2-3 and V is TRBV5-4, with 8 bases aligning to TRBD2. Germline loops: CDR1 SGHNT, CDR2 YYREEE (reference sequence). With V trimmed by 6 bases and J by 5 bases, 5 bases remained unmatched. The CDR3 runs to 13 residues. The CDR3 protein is CASTSLAGDTQYF. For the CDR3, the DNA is TGTGCCAGCACGTCTCTAGCGGGAGATACGCAGTATTTT.

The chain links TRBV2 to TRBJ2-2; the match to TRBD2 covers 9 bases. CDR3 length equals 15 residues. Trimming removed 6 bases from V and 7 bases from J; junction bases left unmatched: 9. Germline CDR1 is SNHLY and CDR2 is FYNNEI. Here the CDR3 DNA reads TGTGCCAGCAGGGCCCTAGCGGGATGGGACGGGGAGCTGTTTTTT. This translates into CASRALAGWDGELFF.

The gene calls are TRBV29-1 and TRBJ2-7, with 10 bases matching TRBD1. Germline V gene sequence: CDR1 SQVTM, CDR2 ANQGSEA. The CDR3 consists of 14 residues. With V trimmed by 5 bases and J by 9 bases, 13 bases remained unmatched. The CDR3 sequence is CSVYRQGAATVQYF. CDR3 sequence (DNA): TGCAGCGTTTATAGACAGGGGGCGGCTACCGTGCAGTACTTC.

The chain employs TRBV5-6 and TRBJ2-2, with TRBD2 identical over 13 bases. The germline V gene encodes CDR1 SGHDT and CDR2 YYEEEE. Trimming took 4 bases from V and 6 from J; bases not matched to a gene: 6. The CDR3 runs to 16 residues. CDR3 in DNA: TGTGCCAGCAGCCAACTAGCGGGGGGGCCCGCCGGGGAGCTGTTTTTT. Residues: CASSQLAGGPAGELFF. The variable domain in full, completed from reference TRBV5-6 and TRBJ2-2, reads DAGVTQSPTHLIKTRGQQVTLRCSPKSGHDTVSWYQQALGQGPQFIFQYYEEEERQRGNFPDRFSGHQFPNYSSELNVNALLLGDSALYLCASSQLAGGPAGELFFGEGSRLTVL.

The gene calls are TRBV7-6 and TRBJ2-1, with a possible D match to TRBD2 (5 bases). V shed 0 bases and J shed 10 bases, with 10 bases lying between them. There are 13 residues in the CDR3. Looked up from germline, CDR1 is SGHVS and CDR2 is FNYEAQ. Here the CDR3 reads CASSLALAGEQFF. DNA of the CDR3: TGTGCCAGCAGCTTAGCGCTAGCCGGCGAGCAGTTCTTC. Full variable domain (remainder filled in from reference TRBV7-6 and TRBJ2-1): GAGVSQSPRYKVTKRGQDVALRCDPISGHVSLYWYRQALGQGPEFLTYFNYEAQQDKSGLPNDRFSAERPEGSISTLTIQRTEQRDSAMYRCASSLALAGEQFFGPGTRLTVL.